These T cell receptor beta chains were read from a single sample in a study of blood T cell repertoires in COVID-19. Assay: immunoSEQ multiplex PCR; the TCRdb copy retains only in-frame clones and omits some. The sample includes 100,000 to 120,000 clones, approximately 67% of them seen just once. Sample: peripheral blood. The receptors were sampled from a woman aged 60 to 75 with acute or convalescent COVID-19. Each CDR3 is given with its conserved first and last residue. The order of the fields is D gene, clone size, J gene, V gene, CDR3 DNA, CDR3 protein. The D gene is left open where the match is weak. Expanded clones are given a class, and other clones once, few, many or no size at all.

D: NA
size: NA
J: TRBJ1-6
V: TRBV4-1
DNA: TGCGCCAGCAGCCTTTCCCCAGGGCTCAATAATTCACCCCTCCACTTT
CDR3: CASSLSPGLNNSPLHF

D: TRBD1
size: once
J: TRBJ2-7
V: TRBV7-2
DNA: TGTGCCAGCACCTGGGACAGGGGTGCCTACGAGCAGTACTTC
CDR3: CASTWDRGAYEQYF

D: TRBD2
size: NA
J: TRBJ2-1
V: TRBV5-1
DNA: TGCGCCAGCAGCTTGGAACTAGCGGGGGGGTACAATGAGCAGTTCTTC
CDR3: CASSLELAGGYNEQFF

D: NA
size: NA
J: TRBJ2-5
V: TRBV2
DNA: TGTGCCAGCAGGAAACAGGGATCGGGGGAGACCCAGTACTTC
CDR3: CASRKQGSGETQYF

D: TRBD2
size: NA
J: TRBJ2-2
V: TRBV28
DNA: TGTGCCAGCAATACGGGGGGGCGGAACACCGGGGAGCTGTTTTTT
CDR3: CASNTGGRNTGELFF

D: TRBD1
size: NA
J: TRBJ1-2
V: TRBV6-5
DNA: TGTGCCAGCAGGAGACAGGGGGGTGTAAACTATGGCTACACCTTC
CDR3: CASRRQGGVNYGYTF

D: TRBD2
size: few
J: TRBJ2-5
V: TRBV14
DNA: TGTGCCAGCAGCCAAGTGGTCCAGCGGGGGGGTTCAAGAGAGACCCAGTACTTC
CDR3: CASSQVVQRGGSRETQYF

D: NA
size: NA
J: TRBJ2-1
V: TRBV7-2
DNA: TGTGCCAGCAGCTCCCCCTCCTCCCACTTGAGGCTGCTCTTC
CDR3: CASSSPSSHLRLLF

D: TRBD1
size: NA
J: TRBJ1-2
V: TRBV18
DNA: TGTGCCAGCTCACGGGAAGACAGGGGCGGCTATGGCTACACCTTC
CDR3: CASSREDRGGYGYTF

D: NA
size: NA
J: TRBJ2-3
V: TRBV19
DNA: TGTGCCAGTAGTCCGCAGGGGCATAGCACAGATACGCAGTATTTT
CDR3: CASSPQGHSTDTQYF

D: NA
size: NA
J: TRBJ1-2
V: TRBV19
DNA: TGTGCCAGTAGTATATCGGCCGGGGGTCCCTTCGGCTACACCTTC
CDR3: CASSISAGGPFGYTF

D: NA
size: once
J: TRBJ1-2
V: TRBV25-1
DNA: TGTGCCAGCAGCGGCAGGGCTGGTGGCTACACCTTC
CDR3: CASSGRAGGYTF

D: NA
size: NA
J: TRBJ2-1
V: TRBV7-3
DNA: TGTGCCAGCAGCCCCGGTCGGGCGGGGTCAAATGAGCAGTTCTTC
CDR3: CASSPGRAGSNEQFF

D: NA
size: NA
J: TRBJ2-2
V: TRBV14
DNA: TGTGCCAGCAGCCAAGCCCCAGCAGGGACCGGGGAGCTGTTTTTT
CDR3: CASSQAPAGTGELFF

D: TRBD1
size: NA
J: TRBJ2-5
V: TRBV3-1/TRBV3-2
DNA: TGTGCCAGCAGCCAAGGCACAGGGGGTTCCCAAGAGACCCAGTACTTC
CDR3: CASSQGTGGSQETQYF

D: TRBD1
size: NA
J: TRBJ2-2
V: TRBV7-7
DNA: TGTGCCAGCAGCCCCGGGTCGGACAGGGTCTACACCGGGGAGCTGTTTTTT
CDR3: CASSPGSDRVYTGELFF

D: NA
size: NA
J: TRBJ1-2
V: TRBV18
DNA: TGTGCCAGCTCCGGGTTCTGGTATGGCTACACCTTC
CDR3: CASSGFWYGYTF

D: NA
size: NA
J: TRBJ1-6
V: TRBV7-2
DNA: TGTGCCAGCAGCTTAGGGTCGGGGTATAATTCACCCCTCCACTTT
CDR3: CASSLGSGYNSPLHF